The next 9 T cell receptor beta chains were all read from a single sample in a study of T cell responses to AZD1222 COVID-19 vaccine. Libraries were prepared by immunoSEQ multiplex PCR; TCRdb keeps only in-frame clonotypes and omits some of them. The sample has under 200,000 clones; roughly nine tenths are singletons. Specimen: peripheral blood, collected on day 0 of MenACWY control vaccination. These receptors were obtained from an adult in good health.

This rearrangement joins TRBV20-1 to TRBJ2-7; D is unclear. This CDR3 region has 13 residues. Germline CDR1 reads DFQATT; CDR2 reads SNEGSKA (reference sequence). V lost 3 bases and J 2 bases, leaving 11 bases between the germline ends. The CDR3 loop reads CSASQFGTYEQYF. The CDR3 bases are TGCAGTGCTAGTCAATTTGGTACCTACGAGCAGTACTTC.

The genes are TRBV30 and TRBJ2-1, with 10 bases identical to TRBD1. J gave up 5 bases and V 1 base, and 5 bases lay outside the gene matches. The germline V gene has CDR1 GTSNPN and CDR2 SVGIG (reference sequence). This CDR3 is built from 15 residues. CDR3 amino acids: CAWSGGQGKNNEQFF. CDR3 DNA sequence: TGTGCCTGGAGTGGGGGACAGGGGAAGAACAATGAGCAGTTCTTC.

The CDR3 nucleotides are TGTGCCAGCTGGGGGAATAATGAAAAACTGTTTTTT. It is translated as CASWGNNEKLFF. The chain joins TRBV6-4 to TRBJ1-4; D is possibly TRBD1 (5 bases). V was shortened by 8 bases and J by 4 bases, with 8 bases between the two germline ends. The length of the CDR3 is 12 residues. Germline-derived CDR1 and CDR2 are MRHNA and SNTAGT.

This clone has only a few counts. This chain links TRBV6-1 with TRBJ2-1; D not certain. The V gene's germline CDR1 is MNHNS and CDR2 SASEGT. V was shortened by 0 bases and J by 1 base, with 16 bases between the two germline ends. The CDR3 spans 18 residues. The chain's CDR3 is CASSEAALRGHSYNEQFF. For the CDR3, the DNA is TGTGCCAGCAGTGAAGCGGCGCTGCGTGGGCATTCCTACAATGAGCAGTTCTTC.

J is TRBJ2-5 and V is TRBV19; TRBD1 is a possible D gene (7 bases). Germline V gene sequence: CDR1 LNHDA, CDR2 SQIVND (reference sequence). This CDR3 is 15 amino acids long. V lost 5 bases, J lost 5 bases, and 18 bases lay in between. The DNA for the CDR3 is TGTGCCAGTAGTGGGACTGGACAGGCCCGGGAGACCCAGTACTTC. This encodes CASSGTGQARETQYF. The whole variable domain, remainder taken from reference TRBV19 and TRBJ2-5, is DGGITQSPKYLFRKEGQNVTLSCEQNLNHDAMYWYRQDPGQGLRLIYYSQIVNDFQKGDIAEGYSVSREKKESFPLTVTSAQKNPTAFYLCASSGTGQARETQYFGPGTRLLVL.

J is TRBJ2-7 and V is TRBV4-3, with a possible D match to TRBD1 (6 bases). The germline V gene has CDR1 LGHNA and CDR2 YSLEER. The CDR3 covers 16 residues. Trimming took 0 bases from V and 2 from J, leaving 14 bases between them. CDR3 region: CASSQESAGVAYEQYF. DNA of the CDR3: TGCGCCAGCAGCCAAGAGTCGGCAGGGGTTGCCTACGAGCAGTACTTC.

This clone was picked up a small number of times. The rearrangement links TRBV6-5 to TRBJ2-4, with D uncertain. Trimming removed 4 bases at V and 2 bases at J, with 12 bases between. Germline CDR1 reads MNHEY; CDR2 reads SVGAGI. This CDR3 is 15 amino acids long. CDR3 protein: CASSSGRITKNIQYF. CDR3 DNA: TGTGCCAGCAGTTCGGGCCGTATTACCAAAAACATTCAGTACTTC.

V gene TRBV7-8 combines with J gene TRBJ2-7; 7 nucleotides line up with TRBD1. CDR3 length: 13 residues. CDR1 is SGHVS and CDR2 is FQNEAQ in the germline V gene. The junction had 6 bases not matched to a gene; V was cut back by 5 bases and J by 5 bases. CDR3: CASSLDRVNEQYF. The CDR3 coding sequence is TGTGCCAGCAGCCTCGACAGGGTGAACGAGCAGTACTTC. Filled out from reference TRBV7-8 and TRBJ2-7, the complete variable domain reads GAGVSQSPRYKVAKRGQDVALRCDPISGHVSLFWYQQALGQGPEFLTYFQNEAQLDKSGLPSDRFFAERPEGSVSTLKIQRTQQEDSAVYLCASSLDRVNEQYFGPGTRLTVT.

The CDR3 here is CASSEGAGGYYGYTF. The CDR3 nucleotides are TGTGCCAGCAGCGAAGGGGCAGGAGGTTATTATGGCTACACCTTC. The V call is TRBV14, the J call TRBJ1-2, with TRBD1 as a possible D gene (5 bases). Germline V CDR1 and CDR2: SGHDN, FVKESK. Trimming pared 5 bases from V and 5 bases from J, leaving 18 bases between. The CDR3 covers 15 residues.